This TCR beta chain was recorded in a study of breast tumors, draining lymph nodes, adjacent tissues. General study findings and limits: Compared with basal-like, luminal-like tumors shared significantly more repertoire with nontumor tissue. Tumor repertoires ranked between lymph nodes and nontumor tissue in diversity, with V and J gene preferences. Findings are consistent with lymph node origin and intratumoral expansion of most tumor T cells. That most tumor T cells come from lymph nodes remained unproven.

Samples came from axillary lymph nodes draining the breast cancer. Many counts were recorded for this clonotype. The antigen remains undetermined. TCRdb reprocessed the multiplex PCR reads via MiXCR and lists one record per CDR3 protein. The sample includes some 170,000 distinct CDR3 sequences, around 33% of them seen just once. This TCR came from a female donor with breast cancer. Some clones in this sample may be carry-over from other donors' samples. Sequencing was carried out using axillary lymph node tissue.

This chain's CDR3 is CARRGLSSYNSPLHF. The CDR3 nucleotides are TGCGCCAGAAGGGGCTTGAGCTCCTATAATTCACCCCTCCACTTT. The V call is TRBV5-1, the J call TRBJ1-6; D might be TRBD1 (5 bases). The CDR3 extends over 15 amino acids. The V gene's germline CDR1 is SGHRS and CDR2 YFSETQ. The V and J ends lost 8 bases and 0 bases respectively, with 12 bases between them.